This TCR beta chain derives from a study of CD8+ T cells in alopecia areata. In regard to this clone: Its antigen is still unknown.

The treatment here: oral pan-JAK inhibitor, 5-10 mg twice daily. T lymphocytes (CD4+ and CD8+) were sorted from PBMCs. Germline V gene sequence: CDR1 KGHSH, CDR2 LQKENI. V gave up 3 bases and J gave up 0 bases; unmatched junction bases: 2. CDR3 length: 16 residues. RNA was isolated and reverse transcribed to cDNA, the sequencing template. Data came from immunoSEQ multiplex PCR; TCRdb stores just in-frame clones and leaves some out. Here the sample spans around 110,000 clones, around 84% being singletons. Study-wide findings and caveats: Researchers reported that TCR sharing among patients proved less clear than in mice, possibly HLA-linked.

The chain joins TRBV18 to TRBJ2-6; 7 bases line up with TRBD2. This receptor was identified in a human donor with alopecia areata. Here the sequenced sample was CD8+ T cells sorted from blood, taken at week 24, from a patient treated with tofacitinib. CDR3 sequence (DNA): TGTGCCAGCTCACCGGGGGGGTCCTCTGGGGCCAACGTCCTGACTTTC. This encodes CASSPGGSSGANVLTF.